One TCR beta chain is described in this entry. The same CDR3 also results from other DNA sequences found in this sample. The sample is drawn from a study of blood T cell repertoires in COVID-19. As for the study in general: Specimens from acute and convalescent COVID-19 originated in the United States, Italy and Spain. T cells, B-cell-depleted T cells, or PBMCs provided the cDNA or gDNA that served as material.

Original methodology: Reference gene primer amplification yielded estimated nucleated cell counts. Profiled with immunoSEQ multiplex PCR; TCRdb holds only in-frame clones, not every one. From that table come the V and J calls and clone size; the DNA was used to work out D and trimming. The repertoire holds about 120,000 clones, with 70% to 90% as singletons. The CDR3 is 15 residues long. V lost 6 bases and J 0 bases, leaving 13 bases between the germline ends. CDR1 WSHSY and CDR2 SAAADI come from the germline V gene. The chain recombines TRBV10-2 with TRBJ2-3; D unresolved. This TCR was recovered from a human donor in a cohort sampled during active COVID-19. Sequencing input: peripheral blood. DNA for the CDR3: TGCGCCAGCAGCGTCATGCAGTCTAGCACAGATACGCAGTATTTT. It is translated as CASSVMQSSTDTQYF.